The 23 T cell receptor beta chains listed next were all sequenced from one sample in a study of metastatic and nonmetastatic thyroid tumors. Every patient underwent thyroid surgery untreated. TCRdb re-analyzed the PCR reads using MiXCR. The sample shows tens of thousands of clones, more than 20% of them seen only once. The sample taken for sequencing was blood. The source is a female donor with papillary thyroid cancer or a benign thyroid nodule (not recorded which). Some clones in this sample may be carry-over from other donors' samples.

This clone occurred many times. This sequence joins TRBV30 and TRBJ1-2; D is perhaps TRBD1 (6 bases). The CDR3 length is 15 residues. Per germline, CDR1 GTSNPN and CDR2 SVGIG (reference sequence). The V gene lost 5 bases and the J gene lost 5 bases, with 21 bases spanning the gap. The CDR3 sequence is CAWAPLGGGLYGYTF. For the CDR3, the DNA is TGTGCCTGGGCCCCCCTCGGGGGCGGCCTATATGGCTACACCTTC.

This clone was observed a few times. The chain recombines TRBV27 with TRBJ1-2, with a possible D match to TRBD1 (6 bases). Trimming left V 3 bases short and J 8 bases short, with 16 bases between. Germline CDR1 and CDR2: MNHEY and SMNVEV (reference sequence). The CDR3 covers 14 residues. The CDR3 loop is CASSFRGRRDGYTF. CDR3 nucleotides: TGTGCCAGCAGTTTCAGGGGCCGGAGGGACGGCTACACCTTC.

This clone was counted at least ten times. The rearrangement uses TRBV19 and TRBJ1-2, with a weak D call TRBD1 (5 bases). The CDR3 consists of 15 residues. Germline CDR1 reads LNHDA; CDR2 reads SQIVND (reference sequence). V dropped 10 bases and J dropped 3 bases, with 21 bases sitting between them. The CDR3 sequence is CATTPLWGSDYGYTF. CDR3 bases: TGTGCCACCACCCCCCTTTGGGGGAGCGACTATGGCTACACCTTC. Using reference TRBV19 and TRBJ1-2 for the parts outside the CDR3, the full variable domain is DGGITQSPKYLFRKEGQNVTLSCEQNLNHDAMYWYRQDPGQGLRLIYYSQIVNDFQKGDIAEGYSVSREKKESFPLTVTSAQKNPTAFYLCATTPLWGSDYGYTFGSGTRLTVV.

The chain has TRBV27 and TRBJ2-7, with D maybe TRBD2 (6 bases). V lost 1 base, J lost 5 bases, and 18 bases lay in between. Germline V gene sequence: CDR1 MNHEY, CDR2 SMNVEV (reference sequence). The CDR3 covers 16 residues. The CDR3 loop reads CASSLYAGQGGNEQYF. The CDR3, as DNA: TGTGCCAGCAGTTTATACGCTGGGCAGGGCGGGAACGAGCAGTACTTC.

The chain has TRBV7-2 and TRBJ1-4; D possibly corresponds to TRBD1 (6 bases). CDR3 size: 15 residues. Germline V gives CDR1 SGHTA, CDR2 FQGNSA. The ends were cut back, 5 bases at V and 3 bases at J, with 13 bases in the middle. The CDR3 region has the DNA TGTGCCAGCAGCAGAGGGGGACTGCCTAATGAAAAACTGTTTTTT. Protein sequence: CASSRGGLPNEKLFF.

V is TRBV5-1 and J is TRBJ2-7, with a possible D match to TRBD1 (6 bases). The CDR3 covers 13 residues. In germline, CDR1 is SGHRS, CDR2 YFSETQ. Trimming removed 4 bases from V and 4 bases from J, with 12 bases in between. The CDR3 DNA reads TGCGCCAGCAGCGGAGGAACAGGGTACGAGCAGTACTTC. This sequence encodes CASSGGTGYEQYF.

By share, this clone ranks as medium-sized. Different DNA sequences within this sample yield the same CDR3. The chain joins TRBV12-3 or TRBV12-4 to TRBJ2-7, with a tentative D call TRBD1 (6 bases). The V and J ends lost 4 bases and 4 bases respectively, with 14 bases between them. The CDR3 runs 14 residues. The CDR3 sequence: CASSSGTLKYEQYF. The CDR3 region has the DNA TGTGCCAGCAGTTCCGGGACACTAAAATACGAGCAGTACTTC.

The chain is built from TRBV4-2 and TRBJ2-1; D is perhaps TRBD1 (6 bases). The CDR3 is made up of 15 amino acids. Trimming cost V 4 bases and J 0 bases, with 10 bases left between them. The V gene's germline CDR1 is LGHNA and CDR2 YNFKEQ. The CDR3 nucleotides are TGTGCCAGCAGCCTCAGGACAGCCTCCTACAATGAGCAGTTCTTC. Amino acid sequence: CASSLRTASYNEQFF.

Remarks on this clone: It may be a read error: a sequence one base away is much more abundant. V is TRBV11-2 and J is TRBJ2-1; tentatively, D is TRBD1 or TRBD2 (6 bases each). The V gene's germline CDR1 is SGHAT and CDR2 FQNNGV. With 3 bases removed from V and 4 bases from J, the gap between germline ends came to 16 bases. The CDR3 is made up of 16 amino acids. The CDR3 DNA reads as TGTGCCAGCAGCTTTAGGGGGGCGGAGGATTACAATGAGCAGTTCTTC. This gives the protein CASSFRGAEDYNEQFF.

This chain links TRBV2 with TRBJ2-7; no clear D. V shed 0 bases and J shed 5 bases, with 8 bases lying between them. Germline CDR1 and CDR2: SNHLY and FYNNEI. CDR3 length equals 13 residues. CDR3 amino acids: CASSEALADEQYF. CDR3 bases: TGTGCCAGCAGTGAAGCCCTCGCAGACGAGCAGTACTTC. The full variable domain, in which reference TRBV2 and TRBJ2-7 provide the parts outside the CDR3, is EPEVTQTPSHQVTQMGQEVILRCVPISNHLYFYWYRQILGQKVEFLVSFYNNEISEKSEIFDDQFSVERPDGSNFTLKIRSTKLEDSAMYFCASSEALADEQYFGPGTRLTVT.

This chain uses TRBV12-3 or TRBV12-4 with TRBJ1-2, with no clear D. This CDR3 region has 15 residues. With 5 bases removed from V and 7 bases from J, the gap between germline ends came to 20 bases. The CDR3 DNA reads TGTGCCAGCAGTCTAGATGAGAGGGAATTGGGTGGCTACACCTTC. As protein: CASSLDERELGGYTF.

This clone is medium-sized in the sample. The V call is TRBV15, the J call TRBJ2-2; 7 bases are shared with TRBD2. CDR1 is LNHNV, CDR2 YYDKDF, per germline (reference sequence). With 0 bases clipped from V and 3 bases from J, the junction kept 1 base outside the gene matches. CDR3 length: 15 residues. CDR3 loop: CATSRDGGDTGELFF. DNA for the CDR3: TGTGCCACCAGCAGAGATGGGGGGGACACCGGGGAGCTGTTTTTT.

V and J are TRBV11-1 and TRBJ1-6, with 9 bases identical to TRBD1. Per germline, CDR1 SGHAT and CDR2 FQDESV (reference sequence). With 5 bases clipped from V and 6 bases from J, the junction kept 5 bases outside the gene matches. This CDR3 comprises 15 residues. CDR3: CASSTRQGGNSPLHF. The CDR3 nucleotides read TGTGCCAGCAGCACAAGACAGGGGGGTAATTCACCCCTCCACTTT.

There are many counts of this clone. The chain combines TRBV30 with TRBJ2-7, with D uncertain. The CDR3 length is 16 residues. Trimming pared 1 base from V and 2 bases from J, leaving 18 bases between. Per the germline V gene, CDR1 is GTSNPN and CDR2 is SVGIG (reference sequence). The CDR3 region has the DNA TGTGCCTGGAGTGCTCAGAGGACCCAGATCCCCTACGAGCAGTACTTC. Its translation: CAWSAQRTQIPYEQYF.

Points on this clone: One end of the junction does not line up with germline, which may come from a read error. This chain connects TRBV4-1 to TRBJ2-5; the D gene is possibly TRBD2 (5 bases). The CDR3 has 15 amino acids. Germline values: CDR1 MGHRA, CDR2 YSYEKL. CDR3 amino acids: CANILVQRAGETLYF. The DNA for the CDR3 is TGCGCCAACATTCTTGTACAGCGCGCCGGGGAGACCCTGTACTTC.

This clone was recorded at least ten times. The chain's CDR3 is CAWSDQGARGSPLHF. In nucleotides, the CDR3 is TGTGCCTGGAGTGATCAGGGGGCCCGGGGTTCACCCCTCCACTTT. This rearrangement joins TRBV30 to TRBJ1-6; 8 positions match TRBD1. Germline V lookup: CDR1 GTSNPN, CDR2 SVGIG (reference sequence). This CDR3 comprises 15 residues. J lost 9 bases, V lost 1 base, and 8 bases had no gene match.

With regard to this clone: The junction shows a germline mismatch at one end, possibly a read error. V usage is TRBV20-1 and J usage is TRBJ2-5, with TRBD2 as a possible D gene (6 bases). The CDR3 totals 13 residues. CDR1 and CDR2 (germline): DFQATT, SNEGSKA (reference sequence). The CDR3 coding sequence is TGCAGTGCGAAGGGCACTAGCCGAGAGACCCAGTGCTTC. Translation: CSAKGTSRETQCF.

The chain joins TRBV20-1 to TRBJ2-1; 10 bases match TRBD1. The CDR3 has 16 amino acids. The J segment lost 9 bases and the V segment lost 0 bases, leaving 11 bases of the junction unmatched. CDR1 DFQATT and CDR2 SNEGSKA come from the germline V gene (reference sequence). CDR3 residues: CSARDPGTGDLGEQFF. The DNA of the CDR3 is TGCAGTGCTAGAGACCCCGGGACAGGGGACTTAGGTGAGCAGTTCTTC.

The chain couples TRBV11-2 to TRBJ1-1; TRBD1 matches at 9 bases. Germline-derived CDR1 and CDR2 are SGHAT and FQNNGV. Trimming removed 5 bases from V and 0 bases from J; junction bases left unmatched: 7. This CDR3 has 16 amino acids. CDR3 protein: CASSVRDREVNTEAFF. As DNA, the CDR3 is TGTGCCAGCAGCGTCCGGGACAGGGAAGTGAACACTGAAGCTTTCTTT.

This clone was seen at least ten times. V gene TRBV11-1 combines with J gene TRBJ2-1, with D perhaps TRBD1 (6 bases). From germline, CDR1 is SGHAT and CDR2 FQDESV (reference sequence). The CDR3 is 14 residues long. V was cut by 5 bases and J by 6 bases, with 14 bases left in between. The CDR3 sequence is CASSVSGASNEQFF. The CDR3 nucleotides read TGTGCCAGCAGCGTTTCAGGGGCTTCCAATGAGCAGTTCTTC.

In its sample, this clone was seen many times. The chain links TRBV28 to TRBJ1-1; D is ambiguous. CDR3 length: 13 residues. Germline CDR1 reads MDHEN; CDR2 reads SYDVKM. V shed 3 bases and J shed 2 bases, with 7 bases lying between them. The CDR3 loop is CASSFRRNTEAFF. For the CDR3, the DNA is TGTGCCAGCAGTTTCCGACGAAACACTGAAGCTTTCTTT.

This clone was observed a handful of times. Since no conserved phenylalanine or tryptophan closes the CDR3, a read error is the likely cause. The gene calls are TRBV18 and TRBJ1-1, with D unclear. Germline lookup yields CDR1 KGHSH and CDR2 LQKENI. The CDR3 covers 15 residues. Trimming took off 6 bases at V and 2 bases at J, with 16 bases between the two ends. The CDR3 DNA is TGTGCCAGCTCCATCGGGAAGCCAGACAACACTGAAGCTTTCCTT. It translates to CASSIGKPDNTEAFL.

This chain connects TRBV6-1 to TRBJ2-2; 12 bases are shared with TRBD2. V shed 6 bases and J 6 bases; nucleotides not matched to a gene: 8. CDR1 is MNHNS and CDR2 is SASEGT in the germline V gene. CDR3 length: 16 amino acids. The CDR3: CASSPTGTSGPGELFF. The CDR3 DNA reads as TGTGCCAGCAGCCCGACCGGGACTAGCGGGCCCGGGGAGCTGTTTTTT.